Presented here are 20 T cell receptor beta chains from one specimen sequenced in a study of technical replicates of blood from a few donors. The data were produced by immunoSEQ multiplex PCR, yet TCRdb's version contains in-frame clones alone and is incomplete. The sample has under 50,000 clones, roughly 96% seen once. The sequenced material came from T cells isolated from PBMCs. The receptor set was obtained from a human donor in good health.

This clone was found once. This chain joins TRBV7-3 and TRBJ2-7; 8 nucleotides line up with TRBD2. Losses at the gene ends were 4 bases for V and 6 bases for J; bases not matched to a gene: 5. From germline, CDR1 is SGHTA and CDR2 FQGTGA. CDR3 length: 13 amino acids. Written as DNA, the CDR3 is TGTGCCAGCAGCTCTTCGGGGGGGTCCGAGCAGTACTTC. This gives the protein CASSSSGGSEQYF. The full variable domain, in which reference TRBV7-3 and TRBJ2-7 provide the parts outside the CDR3, is GAGVSQTPSNKVTEKGKYVELRCDPISGHTALYWYRQSLGQGPEFLIYFQGTGAADDSGLPNDRFFAVRPEGSVSTLKIQRTERGDSAVYLCASSSSGGSEQYFGPGTRLTVT.

The V call is TRBV10-1, the J call TRBJ2-7; possible D gene TRBD2, 6 bases. V was shortened by 5 bases and J by 4 bases, with 9 bases between the two germline ends. Germline values: CDR1 WNHNN, CDR2 SYGVQD (reference sequence). CDR3 length: 12 amino acids. The CDR3 DNA reads TGCGCCAGCAGTCCTAGCGCTTACGAGCAGTACTTC. Translation: CASSPSAYEQYF.

This chain connects TRBV7-9 to TRBJ1-5, with TRBD1 matching 10 bases. CDR3 length: 17 residues. J was trimmed by 3 bases and V by 6 bases; bases with no gene match: 11. Looked up from germline, CDR1 is SEHNR and CDR2 is FQNEAQ (reference sequence). The CDR3 spells CASSDGTGDTYNQPQHF. The CDR3 DNA reads as TGTGCCAGCAGTGACGGGACAGGGGATACCTACAATCAGCCCCAGCATTTT.

The chain recombines TRBV19 with TRBJ1-4, with D tentatively TRBD1 (5 bases). The CDR3 has 15 amino acids. V lost 1 base, J lost 5 bases, and 11 bases lay in between. Germline V gene lookup returns CDR1 LNHDA and CDR2 SQIVND (reference sequence). The chain's CDR3 is CASSIAREGNEKLFF. CDR3 coding DNA: TGTGCCAGTAGTATAGCAAGGGAGGGGAATGAAAAACTGTTTTTT. Full variable domain (outside the CDR3, taken from reference TRBV19 and TRBJ1-4): DGGITQSPKYLFRKEGQNVTLSCEQNLNHDAMYWYRQDPGQGLRLIYYSQIVNDFQKGDIAEGYSVSREKKESFPLTVTSAQKNPTAFYLCASSIAREGNEKLFFGSGTQLSVL.

The chain employs TRBV30 and TRBJ1-1, with D perhaps TRBD1 (6 bases). The V end was cut by 3 bases, the J end by 3 bases, with 11 bases between. CDR1 is GTSNPN and CDR2 is SVGIG in the germline V gene (reference sequence). The CDR3 runs to 13 residues. CDR3 DNA: TGTGCCTGGAGACAGGGTCCGGACACTGAAGCTTTCTTT. Translation: CAWRQGPDTEAFF.

The gene calls are TRBV11-2 and TRBJ1-4; tentatively, D is TRBD1 (5 bases). Trimming stripped 1 base from V and 8 bases from J, with 17 bases between. Germline assignment: CDR1 SGHAT and CDR2 FQNNGV. CDR3 length: 16 amino acids. Here the CDR3 DNA reads TGTGCCAGCAGCTTAGCTCCGGAAGGGGTACGAGAAAAACTGTTTTTT. Its protein is CASSLAPEGVREKLFF.

The chain carries TRBV9 and TRBJ1-1; 9 positions agree with TRBD1. Germline assignment: CDR1 SGDLS and CDR2 YYNGEE. This CDR3 region has 19 residues. The ends lost 4 bases at V and 0 bases at J; junction bases unmatched: 16. The CDR3 is CASSSRDREVIGLNTEAFF. The CDR3 DNA reads TGTGCCAGCAGCTCACGGGACAGGGAGGTAATTGGACTGAACACTGAAGCTTTCTTT.

CDR3 region: CASSPLAGVLEEQYF. CDR3 nucleotides: TGTGCCAGCTCACCCCTAGCGGGAGTCCTAGAAGAGCAGTACTTC. The J gene is TRBJ2-7, the V gene TRBV18, with 10 bases aligning to TRBD2. This CDR3 has 15 residues. Germline V gives CDR1 KGHSH, CDR2 LQKENI. After removal of 3 bases from V and 7 bases from J, the junction contained 9 bases not matched to a gene.

This chain links TRBV28 with TRBJ1-1; TRBD1 matches at 8 bases. The CDR3 runs 12 residues. V lost 6 bases to trimming and J lost 7 bases; unmatched junction nucleotides: 4. Per the germline V gene, CDR1 is MDHEN and CDR2 is SYDVKM. The CDR3 coding sequence is TGTGCCAGCAGAAAGGGGACAGGTGAAGCTTTCTTT. Residues: CASRKGTGEAFF.

This sequence joins TRBV30 and TRBJ1-3; D is unresolved. This CDR3 has 12 amino acids. Germline CDR1 and CDR2: GTSNPN and SVGIG (reference sequence). V was trimmed by 0 bases and J by 8 bases, leaving 8 bases between them. This chain's CDR3 is CAWSVFSDTIYF. CDR3 nucleotides: TGTGCCTGGAGTGTATTCTCTGACACCATATATTTT.

The chain recombines TRBV7-6 with TRBJ1-1, with D possibly TRBD1 on 6 matching bases. The CDR3 has 18 residues. From germline, CDR1 is SGHVS and CDR2 FNYEAQ. V gave up 2 bases and J gave up 3 bases, with 22 bases separating them. CDR3 in amino acids: CASSLNSGTLRFYTEAFF. The CDR3 DNA reads as TGTGCCAGCAGCTTAAATTCCGGGACACTCAGATTCTACACTGAAGCTTTCTTT.

This clone has only one observation. This sequence joins TRBV27 and TRBJ2-7; weak D call: TRBD1 (6 bases). V was clipped by 6 bases and J by 0 bases, with 15 bases between them. CDR1 MNHEY and CDR2 SMNVEV come from the germline V gene (reference sequence). This CDR3 comprises 15 residues. The CDR3 bases are TGTGCCAGCAGCCGTAAAGTGACAGGCTCCTACGAGCAGTACTTC. It translates to CASSRKVTGSYEQYF.

Written as DNA, the CDR3 is TGCGCCAGCAGCCAAGTGCGGGTGGACTATGAGCAGTTCTTC. This gives the protein CASSQVRVDYEQFF. The chain links TRBV4-3 to TRBJ2-1; D may be TRBD2 (5 bases). Germline V gives CDR1 LGHNA, CDR2 YSLEER. CDR3 size: 14 residues. Trimming removed 1 base from V and 8 bases from J, with 12 bases in between.

This clone was counted only a few times. The chain joins TRBV9 to TRBJ2-7, with 9 bases that match TRBD2. Germline-derived CDR1 and CDR2 are SGDLS and YYNGEE. Losses at the gene ends were 0 bases for V and 2 bases for J; bases not matched to a gene: 3. The CDR3 contains 15 residues. CDR3 coding DNA: TGTGCCAGCAGCGTAGAGATAGCGGGAGCCTACGAGCAGTACTTC. It specifies CASSVEIAGAYEQYF.

This sequence joins TRBV7-2 and TRBJ2-1; possible D gene TRBD2, 6 bases. V lost 5 bases and J 8 bases, leaving 16 bases between the germline ends. Looked up from germline, CDR1 is SGHTA and CDR2 is FQGNSA. This CDR3 comprises 14 residues. CDR3: CASSPPGLHDEQFF. CDR3 sequence (DNA): TGTGCCAGCAGCCCCCCGGGACTGCATGATGAGCAGTTCTTC.

The genes are TRBV19 and TRBJ1-2, with 8 bases lining up with TRBD1. Germline V lookup: CDR1 LNHDA, CDR2 SQIVND (reference sequence). The CDR3 sequence is 14 residues long. Losses at the gene ends were 1 base for V and 5 bases for J; bases not matched to a gene: 3. CDR3 DNA: TGTGCCAGTAGTATAGGACAGGGGCTTTATGGCTACACCTTC. Its protein is CASSIGQGLYGYTF.

V and J are TRBV7-9 and TRBJ1-1, with 8 nucleotides matching TRBD1. The CDR3 runs to 14 residues. Unmatched junction bases numbered 11, after V lost 1 base and J lost 13 bases. The germline V gene encodes CDR1 SEHNR and CDR2 FQNEAQ (reference sequence). Here the CDR3 reads CASSLGTGYQSVFF. CDR3 sequence (DNA): TGTGCCAGCAGCTTAGGGACAGGGTACCAGAGTGTTTTCTTT.

The chain couples TRBV5-1 to TRBJ2-1; TRBD2 aligns across 11 bases. Germline V gene sequence: CDR1 SGHRS, CDR2 YFSETQ. J gave up 4 bases and V 2 bases, and 8 bases lay outside the gene matches. CDR3 length: 17 residues. CDR3 sequence (DNA): TGCGCCAGCAGCTTTACGAGCCGACTAGCGGGATACAATGAGCAGTTCTTC. It encodes CASSFTSRLAGYNEQFF.

V is TRBV5-1 and J is TRBJ2-7, with D tentatively TRBD2 (7 bases). Deletions cut 3 bases from V and 0 bases from J, with 16 bases between. CDR3 size: 16 residues. Germline V lookup: CDR1 SGHRS, CDR2 YFSETQ. CDR3 sequence reads: CASSWGPAGTSYEQYF. As DNA, the CDR3 is TGCGCCAGCAGCTGGGGGCCAGCGGGGACCTCCTACGAGCAGTACTTC.

This CDR3 is CSVAMAGGIQYF. The CDR3, as DNA: TGCAGCGTTGCTATGGCGGGGGGAATTCAGTACTTC. V and J are TRBV29-1 and TRBJ2-4, with 8 nucleotides matching TRBD2. The CDR3 has 12 amino acids. From germline, CDR1 is SQVTM and CDR2 ANQGSEA. V gave up 4 bases and J gave up 10 bases; unmatched junction bases: 6. Looking up the rest from reference TRBV29-1 and TRBJ2-4 gives the full variable domain: SAVISQKPSRDICQRGTSLTIQCQVDSQVTMMFWYRQQPGQSLTLIATANQGSEATYESGFVIDKFPISRPNLTFSTLTVSNMSPEDSSIYLCSVAMAGGIQYFGAGTRLSVL.